Listed here are 11 T cell receptor beta chains from one sample, sequenced in a study of T cells in Graves' hyperthyroidism and ophthalmopathy. The investigators amplified TCR beta CDR3 regions from RNA transcripts. RT-PCR in the first round (using the HTBI primer set) targeted the TCR CDR3. MiXCR, applied by TCRdb to the multiplex PCR reads, yields one record per CDR3 protein. The table has roughly 500,000 distinct CDR3 sequences, approximately 25% seen once. The sample consisted of blood. These receptor sequences come from a woman in her twenties or thirties with Graves' ophthalmopathy.

This chain connects TRBV5-1 to TRBJ2-5, with 8 bases identical to TRBD2. The CDR3 extends over 15 amino acids. J lost 4 bases, V lost 0 bases, and 5 bases had no gene match. Germline CDR1 reads SGHRS; CDR2 reads YFSETQ. CDR3 sequence: CASSLELAGRETQYF. The CDR3 DNA reads as TGCGCCAGCAGCTTGGAATTAGCGGGGAGAGAGACCCAGTACTTC.

This sequence joins TRBV9 and TRBJ2-5; 8 nucleotides agree with TRBD1. Germline trimming cut 4 bases from V and 5 bases from J; bases unmatched to any gene: 10. From germline, CDR1 is SGDLS and CDR2 YYNGEE. This CDR3 comprises 15 residues. The CDR3 region is CASSPRQGFLETQYF. CDR3 coding DNA: TGTGCCAGCAGCCCGAGACAGGGGTTCTTGGAGACCCAGTACTTC.

At least ten counts were recorded for this clonotype. The chain has TRBV6-1 and TRBJ1-5; D call uncertain. V was pared by 6 bases and J by 3 bases, with 21 bases between. Germline CDR1 reads MNHNS; CDR2 reads SASEGT. The CDR3 spans 17 residues. The CDR3 DNA reads TGTGCCAGCAGAGCGCACTCAGTCAAGGCAGTCAATCAGCCCCAGCATTTT. Translation gives CASRAHSVKAVNQPQHF.

The rearrangement uses TRBV28 and TRBJ2-7, with a weak D call TRBD2 (5 bases). V shed 7 bases and J shed 2 bases, with 12 bases lying between them. This CDR3 is 13 amino acids long. Germline V CDR1 and CDR2: MDHEN, SYDVKM. The CDR3 protein is CASTLEGPYEQYF. The DNA of the CDR3 is TGTGCCAGCACCCTAGAGGGTCCCTACGAGCAGTACTTC. Based on the CDR3 plus reference TRBV28 and TRBJ2-7, the full variable domain is DVKVTQSSRYLVKRTGEKVFLECVQDMDHENMFWYRQDPGLGLRLIYFSYDVKMKEKGDIPEGYSVSREKKERFSLILESASTNQTSMYLCASTLEGPYEQYFGPGTRLTVT.

This clonotype came up many times. This sequence joins TRBV30 and TRBJ1-2; D is unresolved. V shed 2 bases and J shed 5 bases, with 12 bases lying between them. Germline assignment: CDR1 GTSNPN and CDR2 SVGIG (reference sequence). CDR3 length equals 13 residues. DNA for the CDR3: TGTGCCTGGAGTCCAGGACGGACTTATGGCTACACCTTC. It translates to CAWSPGRTYGYTF.

The chain combines TRBV7-2 with TRBJ2-5; D possibly corresponds to TRBD1 (6 bases). With 5 bases removed from V and 4 bases from J, the gap between germline ends came to 17 bases. CDR3 length: 15 amino acids. From germline, CDR1 is SGHTA and CDR2 FQGNSA. For the CDR3, the DNA is TGTGCCAGCAGCCTCGGACAGAAAGTTAGAGAGACCCAGTACTTC. As protein: CASSLGQKVRETQYF.

There are many counts of this clonotype. One junction end does not reproduce the germline sequence, and a read error may be involved. This sequence joins TRBV27 and TRBJ1-2; 7 nucleotides match TRBD1. CDR1 MNHEY and CDR2 SMNVEV come from the germline V gene (reference sequence). The CDR3 loop spans 17 amino acids. DNA of the CDR3: TGTGCCAGCAGCCCGAATTTAGGACAGGACATCAGCTATAGCTACACCTTC. This encodes CASSPNLGQDISYSYTF.

The J gene is TRBJ2-5, the V gene TRBV12-3 or TRBV12-4; 8 bases fit TRBD1. The CDR3 is 14 residues long. Trimming took 6 bases from V and 5 from J; bases not matched to a gene: 8. This chain's CDR3 is CASRSDRGWETQYF. CDR3 DNA: TGTGCCAGCAGAAGCGACAGGGGCTGGGAGACCCAGTACTTC.

The chain combines TRBV20-1 with TRBJ1-3, with TRBD1 identical over 7 bases. CDR3 length: 15 residues. V lost 5 bases, J lost 0 bases, and 7 bases stayed unmatched. Germline V CDR1 and CDR2: DFQATT, SNEGSKA (reference sequence). The CDR3 here is CSASEGQNSGNTIYF. The CDR3 coding sequence is TGCAGTGCTTCTGAGGGACAGAACTCTGGAAACACCATATATTTT.

The J gene is TRBJ1-2, the V gene TRBV6-1, with D maybe TRBD1 (5 bases). Germline values: CDR1 MNHNS, CDR2 SASEGT. The CDR3 spans 13 residues. V was shortened by 4 bases and J by 14 bases, with 20 bases between the two germline ends. The CDR3 DNA follows: TGTGCCAGCAGTGTGACAGTACCCTATGGCCAGACCTTC. Its translation: CASSVTVPYGQTF.

This clonotype was picked up many times. The rearrangement links TRBV12-3 or TRBV12-4 to TRBJ2-7, with D possibly TRBD1 on 5 matching bases. The CDR3 has 12 residues. V lost 6 bases and J lost 5, with 11 bases in between. The CDR3 DNA sequence: TGTGCCAGCAGCATCAGGGTCCACGAGCAGTACTTC. Residues: CASSIRVHEQYF.